Given below is one T cell receptor (beta chain) in context. What it recognizes is unknown. These data come from a study of shared clonotypes between healthy human individuals. General study results and limits: Larger estimated richness was generally seen in naive subsets than in memory subsets.

Method: immunoSEQ multiplex PCR; TCRdb's copy keeps in-frame clones and lacks some. The repertoire holds 2 million to 2.5 million clones, more than 90% seen once, with roughly 0.13% in the top ten. This CDR3 is built from 16 residues. Trimming took 2 bases from V and 6 from J, leaving 19 bases between them. Germline V gene lookup returns CDR1 MNHNY and CDR2 SVGAGI (reference sequence). The TCR comes from a man between 18 and 35 years old in good health. Sequences were obtained from naive CD4+ T cells sorted from blood. The subset is: CD45RA+ positively selected. This rearrangement joins TRBV6-6 to TRBJ1-1; D unclear. CDR3 sequence (DNA): TGTGCCAGCAGTTACGGGTGGAGGGAATTGAAAGCTGAAGCTTTCTTT. This translates into CASSYGWRELKAEAFF.